The 13 T cell receptor beta chains below come from one sample, sequenced in a study of metastatic and nonmetastatic thyroid tumors. With MiXCR, TCRdb called clones anew from the PCR reads. The sample shows 60,000 or so clones, roughly 4.1% of them seen only once. Among the patients, none had received any treatment before thyroid surgery. The sample consisted of blood. All receptors derive from a female donor with papillary thyroid cancer or a benign thyroid nodule (not recorded which). Some clones in this sample may be carry-over from other donors' samples.

This clone was detected a few times. The rearrangement uses TRBV16 and TRBJ2-1; D call uncertain. Trimming cost V 1 base and J 8 bases, with 9 bases left between them. The CDR3 spans 13 residues. Germline CDR1 reads KGHSY; CDR2 reads FQNENV. The CDR3 loop is CASSQWASDEQFF. The CDR3, as DNA: TGTGCCAGCAGCCAATGGGCCAGCGATGAGCAGTTCTTC.

This clone has only a few counts. The sample holds other DNA sequences that translate to the same CDR3. The rearrangement joins TRBV30 to TRBJ1-5; 7 bases are shared with TRBD1. Germline CDR1 GTSNPN, CDR2 SVGIG (reference sequence). This CDR3 has 16 amino acids. CDR3 protein: CAFTSRDRNSNQPQHF. For the CDR3, the DNA is TGTGCTTTCACATCACGGGACAGAAATAGCAATCAGCCCCAGCATTTT.

Comment on this clone: Distinct nucleotide sequences in the sample also encode this CDR3. The J gene is TRBJ2-5, the V gene TRBV5-1; 14 bases agree with TRBD2. Losses at the gene ends were 4 bases for V and 4 bases for J; bases not matched to a gene: 6. The length of the CDR3 is 16 residues. Germline V gives CDR1 SGHRS, CDR2 YFSETQ. CDR3 sequence: CASSIGTSGGSETQYF. DNA for the CDR3: TGCGCCAGCAGCATTGGGACTAGCGGGGGCTCAGAGACCCAGTACTTC. The entire variable domain, with the rest obtained from reference TRBV5-1 and TRBJ2-5, is as follows: KAGVTQTPRYLIKTRGQQVTLSCSPISGHRSVSWYQQTPGQGLQFLFEYFSETQRNKGNFPGRFSGRQFSNSRSEMNVSTLELGDSALYLCASSIGTSGGSETQYFGPGTRLLVL.

This clone has just a few counts. Just one base apart from a much larger clone, this may be a read error. This rearrangement joins TRBV6-1 to TRBJ2-4; D might be TRBD1 (6 bases). Trimming left V 10 bases short and J 8 bases short, with 18 bases between. The CDR3 is 13 amino acids. Per the germline V gene, CDR1 is MNHNS and CDR2 is SASEGT. The CDR3 DNA follows: TGTGCCATCGCCCAACAGGGACGGGACATTCAGTACTTC. This translates into CAIAQQGRDIQYF.

This clone has at least ten counts. Given the absence of the conserved phenylalanine or tryptophan at the CDR3 end, a read error is likely. The V and J genes are TRBV12-3 or TRBV12-4 and TRBJ1-2; 9 nucleotides agree with TRBD1. CDR3 size: 14 residues. The trim removed 6 bases at V and 8 bases at J, leaving 10 bases unmatched. CDR3 nucleotide sequence: TGTGCCAGCAGGGCCCCGGACAGGGGAAGAGGCTACACCCTC. Its translation: CASRAPDRGRGYTL.

This clone occurred many times. The chain couples TRBV27 to TRBJ2-5; possible D gene TRBD2, 6 bases. CDR3 length: 13 residues. Germline CDR1 and CDR2: MNHEY and SMNVEV (reference sequence). Trimming removed 5 bases from V and 2 bases from J, with 9 bases in between. CDR3: CASSKRVQETQYF. The CDR3, as DNA: TGTGCCAGCAGTAAGCGGGTGCAAGAGACCCAGTACTTC.

This clone has ten or more counts. The rearrangement joins TRBV9 to TRBJ2-7; D is ambiguous. The V gene's germline CDR1 is SGDLS and CDR2 YYNGEE. V was cut by 4 bases and J by 1 base, with 12 bases left in between. The CDR3 length is 14 residues. The CDR3: CASSLDTFSYEQYF. DNA for the CDR3: TGTGCCAGCAGCCTCGACACTTTTTCCTACGAGCAGTACTTC.

This clone appeared many times. A much more abundant neighbour one base away suggests this may be a read error. The chain is built from TRBV28 and TRBJ1-1, with 8 bases aligning to TRBD1. CDR1 is MDHEN and CDR2 is SYDVKM in the germline V gene. This CDR3 spans 14 amino acids. Trimming at V came to 8 bases and at J to 6 bases, leaving 11 bases not matched to a gene. The CDR3 region is CASAPGGGYAEAFF. The CDR3 DNA reads TGTGCCAGCGCTCCAGGGGGCGGGTACGCTGAAGCTTTCTTT.

In its sample, this clone was seen many times. The V and J genes are TRBV5-1 and TRBJ2-1; no definite D call. V shed 7 bases and J shed 2 bases, with 13 bases lying between them. The CDR3 is made up of 14 amino acids. CDR1 is SGHRS and CDR2 is YFSETQ in the germline V gene. The CDR3 DNA follows: TGCGCCAGCTCCAGCGCGGAAGCCTACAATGAGCAGTTCTTC. This translates into CASSSAEAYNEQFF.

Ten or more counts support this clone. The V gene is TRBV7-3, the J gene TRBJ2-3; TRBD2 might be the D (5 bases). Trimming took 1 base from V and 2 from J, leaving 13 bases between them. There are 16 residues in the CDR3. Germline CDR1 and CDR2: SGHTA and FQGTGA. CDR3 coding DNA: TGTGCCAGCAGCTTAAGGCCAAGCGGCCTCACAGATACGCAGTATTTT. This translates into CASSLRPSGLTDTQYF.

The gene calls are TRBV2 and TRBJ1-2; D unclear. In germline, CDR1 is SNHLY, CDR2 FYNNEI. Trimming took off 8 bases at V and 8 bases at J, with 15 bases between the two ends. The CDR3 contains 12 residues. The CDR3 loop is CASGFLCGGYTF. Here the CDR3 DNA reads TGTGCCAGCGGCTTTTTGTGTGGGGGCTACACCTTC.

This clone was observed a few times. A much larger clone lies a single base off, so this may be a read error. The V gene is TRBV20-1, the J gene TRBJ2-3, with TRBD2 matching 7 bases. V trimming: 7 bases; J trimming: 13 bases; junction bases outside the gene matches: 11. Germline V gene sequence: CDR1 DFQATT, CDR2 SNEGSKA (reference sequence). This CDR3 comprises 11 residues. CDR3 in amino acids: CSVTSVTSKYF. In DNA, the CDR3 is TGCAGTGTCACTTCCGTGACTAGCAAGTATTTT.

This clone was found many times. The rearrangement joins TRBV6-6 to TRBJ1-5, with D possibly being TRBD1 (6 bases). The germline V gene encodes CDR1 MNHNY and CDR2 SVGAGI (reference sequence). V was cut by 2 bases and J by 4 bases, with 12 bases left in between. The CDR3 length is 15 residues. CDR3 protein: CASSYPDSKNQPQHF. The CDR3, as DNA: TGTGCCAGCAGTTACCCGGACAGCAAGAATCAGCCCCAGCATTTT.